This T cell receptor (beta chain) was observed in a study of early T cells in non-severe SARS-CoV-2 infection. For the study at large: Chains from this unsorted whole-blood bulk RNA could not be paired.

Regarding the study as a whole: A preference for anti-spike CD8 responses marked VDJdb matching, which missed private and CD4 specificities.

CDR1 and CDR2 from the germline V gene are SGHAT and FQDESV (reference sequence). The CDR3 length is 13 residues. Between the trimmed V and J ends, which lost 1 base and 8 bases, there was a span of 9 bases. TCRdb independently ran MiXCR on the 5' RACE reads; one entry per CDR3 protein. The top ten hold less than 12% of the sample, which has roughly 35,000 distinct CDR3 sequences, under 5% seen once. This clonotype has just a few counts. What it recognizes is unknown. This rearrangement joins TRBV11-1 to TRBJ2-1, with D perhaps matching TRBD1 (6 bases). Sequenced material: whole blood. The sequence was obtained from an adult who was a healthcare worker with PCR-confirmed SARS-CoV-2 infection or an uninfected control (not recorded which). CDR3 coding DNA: TGTGCCAGCAGCTTAGAGGGGGATTATGAGCAGTTCTTC. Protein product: CASSLEGDYEQFF.